This T cell receptor (beta chain) was recorded in a study of somatic mutations in cytotoxic T cells in rheumatoid arthritis. Study-level information: After diagnosis, patient blood (about 30 ml EDTA) was drawn right away, before any treatment was given.

Sequencing was performed with immunoSEQ multiplex PCR; in TCRdb, only in-frame clones are kept and a portion is missing. The data contain about 20,000 clones, around 86% of them singletons. Regarding this clone: Its antigen is still unknown.

Study results and caveats: Of the expanded CD8+ clones, the antigen targets were not known.

Germline CDR1 SGHAT, CDR2 FQNNGV. CDR3 size: 16 residues. J was trimmed by 0 bases and V by 5 bases; bases with no gene match: 4. The chain recombines TRBV11-2 with TRBJ2-2; 9 bases are shared with TRBD1. Material for sequencing was CD8+ T cells sorted from blood. This TCR was sampled from an adult with rheumatoid arthritis. The CDR3, as DNA: TGTGCCAGCAGCCCACAGGGGGCCTCGAACACCGGGGAGCTGTTTTTT. It specifies CASSPQGASNTGELFF. Filled out from reference TRBV11-2 and TRBJ2-2, the complete variable domain reads EAGVAQSPRYKIIEKRQSVAFWCNPISGHATLYWYQQILGQGPKLLIQFQNNGVVDDSQLPKDRFSAERLKGVDSTLKIQPAKLEDSAVYLCASSPQGASNTGELFFGEGSRLTVL.